The present T cell receptor beta chain was sequenced within a study of T cell repertoires in cytomegalovirus infection. Study-level background: Matching HLA type and CMV infection were both indicated by public TCR beta signatures.

This CDR3 is built from 15 residues. Germline V gene data show CDR1 as MDHEN and CDR2 as SYDVKM. V lost 6 bases, J lost 1 base, and 5 bases stayed unmatched. This clonotype was detected many times. MiXCR was run by TCRdb on the reads, yielding one entry per CDR3 protein. The table has roughly 320,000 distinct CDR3 sequences, roughly a tenth seen once. This receptor was identified in a human donor in good health (CMV status not recorded). Some clones in this sample may be carry-over from other donors' samples. The rearrangement uses TRBV28 and TRBJ2-3; 9 bases align to TRBD2. The sample was PBMCs. CDR3 sequence: CASSHSGGGTDTQYF. DNA of the CDR3: TGTGCCAGCAGCCATAGCGGGGGAGGCACAGATACGCAGTATTTT.